This T cell receptor beta chain originates from a study of shared clonotypes between healthy human individuals. Libraries were prepared by immunoSEQ multiplex PCR; TCRdb keeps only in-frame clonotypes and omits some of them. The data show more than 2,000,000 clones, with 90% to 95% seen just once and 0.39% held by the top ten. V was shortened by 6 bases and J by 3 bases, with 4 bases between the two germline ends. There are 11 residues in the CDR3. Germline CDR1 is SGHAT and CDR2 is FQDESV (reference sequence). The chain is built from TRBV11-1 and TRBJ2-3; D is unresolved. Material for sequencing was naive CD4+ T cells from PBMCs. Noted subset: CD45RA+ positively selected. This clonotype was obtained from a man aged 18 to 30 in good health. Some clones in this sample may be carry-over from other donors' samples. CDR3 coding DNA: TGTGCCAGCAGGTTAACAGATACGCAGTATTTT. The encoded protein is CASRLTDTQYF.